This is a list of T cell receptor beta chains from one sample in a study of blood T cell repertoires in COVID-19. Assay: immunoSEQ multiplex PCR; the TCRdb copy retains only in-frame clones and omits some. The sample shows 75,000 to 100,000 clones, 75% to 90% of them seen only once. The specimen sequenced was peripheral blood. Receptor source: an elderly man with acute or convalescent COVID-19. CDR3s include the opening cysteine and the closing phenylalanine or tryptophan. The D gene is left open where the match is weak. Clone size is stated in some rows and not others, as once, few, many or a class when expanded.

TRBV7-2,TRBD1,TRBJ1-6,NA,CASSLNRGRANSPLHF,TGTGCCAGCAGCTTGAACAGGGGGCGGGCTAATTCACCCCTCCACTTT
TRBV5-6,NA,TRBJ1-6,NA,CASSLGRENSPLHF,TGTGCCAGCAGCTTGGGGCGGGAAAATTCACCCCTCCACTTT
TRBV11-3,TRBD2,TRBJ2-1,NA,CASSPGLAGYNEQFF,TGTGCCAGCAGCCCGGGACTAGCGGGATACAATGAGCAGTTCTTC
TRBV28,NA,TRBJ1-5,NA,CASTRAAANQPQHF,TGTGCCAGCACCCGGGCAGCGGCTAATCAGCCCCAGCATTTT
TRBV12-3/TRBV12-4,NA,TRBJ1-2,NA,CASSPETRIGYTF,TGTGCCAGCAGTCCCGAGACACGGATTGGCTACACCTTC
TRBV28,NA,TRBJ2-2,NA,CASSPRGELFF,TGTGCCAGCAGTCCCCGGGGGGAGCTGTTTTTT
TRBV5-1,NA,TRBJ2-4,NA,CASSRQQGSKNIQYF,TGCGCCAGCAGCCGCCAACAGGGTTCCAAAAACATTCAGTACTTC
TRBV6-2/TRBV6-3,TRBD2,TRBJ2-7,once,CASSPSTSHEQYF,TGTGCCAGCAGCCCGTCGACTAGCCACGAGCAGTACTTC
TRBV7-6,TRBD2,TRBJ2-1,NA,CASSPRRGTSGEQFF,TGTGCCAGCAGCCCTAGGAGGGGGACTAGCGGTGAGCAGTTCTTC
TRBV3-1/TRBV3-2,NA,TRBJ2-7,NA,CASSLQNYEQYF,TGTGCCAGCAGCCTACAAAACTACGAGCAGTACTTC
TRBV6-4,NA,TRBJ2-3,NA,CASSSGSTDTQYF,TGTGCCAGCAGTAGCGGGAGCACAGATACGCAGTATTTT
TRBV21-1,NA,TRBJ1-4,NA,CASSKKDNRGFRANEKLFF,TGTGCCAGCAGCAAGAAGGATAACAGGGGATTTAGGGCTAATGAAAAACTGTTTTTT
TRBV28,NA,TRBJ1-1,NA,CASSTGGQRNTEAFF,TGTGCCAGCTCCACGGGGGGGCAGCGGAACACTGAAGCTTTCTTT
TRBV12-3/TRBV12-4,TRBD1,TRBJ1-1,NA,CASTLDRDTEAFF,TGTGCCAGCACTCTGGACAGGGACACTGAAGCTTTCTTT
TRBV10-2,TRBD2,TRBJ2-7,NA,CASSNHSGSLNEQYF,TGCGCCAGCAGTAACCATAGCGGGAGCCTCAACGAGCAGTACTTC
TRBV7-9,TRBD2,TRBJ2-2,NA,CASSLTSGIAGELFF,TGTGCCAGCAGCCTGACTAGCGGGATCGCCGGGGAGCTGTTTTTT
TRBV13,TRBD2,TRBJ2-7,NA,CASSLSRSGRFYEQYF,TGTGCCAGCAGCTTAAGTAGGAGCGGGAGGTTCTACGAGCAGTACTTC
TRBV15,NA,TRBJ2-3,NA,CATSRGPGHKITDTQYF,TGTGCCACCAGCAGAGGCCCTGGACACAAGATCACAGATACGCAGTATTTT
TRBV6-2/TRBV6-3,NA,TRBJ2-7,NA,CASSYGRGYEQYF,TGTGCCAGCAGTTACGGCAGGGGCTACGAGCAGTACTTC
TRBV30,TRBD2,TRBJ2-7,NA,CAWSGAGGPSGQYF,TGTGCCTGGAGTGGGGCGGGAGGGCCTTCCGGGCAGTACTTC
TRBV27,NA,TRBJ2-2,NA,CASSPTNTGELFF,TGTGCCAGCAGTCCCACGAACACCGGGGAGCTGTTTTTT
TRBV27,NA,TRBJ1-3,NA,CASSSQGSFGNTIYF,TGTGCCAGCAGTTCCCAGGGTTCTTTCGGAAACACCATATATTTT
TRBV28,NA,TRBJ1-4,NA,CASSLAVTAINEKLFF,TGTGCCAGCAGTTTAGCTGTAACAGCTATTAATGAAAAACTGTTTTTT
TRBV28,TRBD2,TRBJ2-2,NA,CASSYTTSAFTGELFF,TGTGCCAGCAGTTATACGACTAGCGCGTTCACCGGGGAGCTGTTTTTT
TRBV9,NA,TRBJ2-1,NA,CASSVGTNYNEQFF,TGTGCCAGCAGCGTAGGGACTAACTACAATGAGCAGTTCTTC
TRBV11-1,NA,TRBJ1-3,NA,CASSLTGSDGNTIYF,TGTGCCAGCAGCTTAACAGGGTCGGATGGAAACACCATATATTTT
TRBV10-3,NA,TRBJ2-5,NA,CAISESAHPGGTQYF,TGTGCCATCAGTGAGTCGGCTCACCCCGGGGGGACCCAGTACTTC
TRBV10-2,NA,TRBJ2-7,NA,CASGAPGNFRASSYEQYF,TGCGCCAGCGGGGCCCCAGGGAACTTTAGGGCGAGCTCCTACGAGCAGTACTTC
TRBV7-3,TRBD1,TRBJ2-5,NA,CASSLRQGETQYF,TGTGCCAGCAGCCTAAGACAGGGTGAGACCCAGTACTTC
TRBV5-1,TRBD1,TRBJ1-2,NA,CASSLGQGAYGYTF,TGCGCCAGCAGCTTGGGACAGGGTGCCTATGGCTACACCTTC
TRBV7-9,NA,TRBJ2-1,NA,CASSLRGTSSYNEQFF,TGTGCCAGCAGCTTAAGGGGGACATCTTCCTACAATGAGCAGTTCTTC
TRBV5-8,NA,TRBJ1-1,NA,CATGLRNTEAFF,TGTGCCACCGGTTTGAGGAACACTGAAGCTTTCTTT
TRBV6-5,TRBD2,TRBJ2-1,NA,CASASGVSYNEQFF,TGTGCCAGCGCTAGCGGCGTGTCCTACAATGAGCAGTTCTTC
TRBV5-4,TRBD1,TRBJ1-5,NA,CASSYYGQGAGNQPQHF,TGTGCCAGCAGCTATTACGGACAGGGGGCGGGCAATCAGCCCCAGCATTTT
TRBV15,NA,TRBJ1-5,NA,CATRRGYNQPQHF,TGTGCCACCCGAAGGGGGTACAATCAGCCCCAGCATTTT
TRBV28,NA,TRBJ1-5,NA,CASRPGGNQPQHF,TGTGCCAGCAGGCCGGGGGGGAATCAGCCCCAGCATTTT
TRBV27,TRBD1,TRBJ1-1,NA,CASSKIQGVNTEAFF,TGTGCCAGCAGTAAAATACAGGGGGTGAACACTGAAGCTTTCTTT
TRBV6-2/TRBV6-3,TRBD2,TRBJ2-7,NA,CASSFGTSGIYEQYF,TGTGCCAGCAGTTTCGGGACTAGCGGGATCTACGAGCAGTACTTC
TRBV5-1,NA,TRBJ1-4,NA,CASSIDSATNEKLFF,TGCGCCAGCAGCATAGACAGTGCAACTAATGAAAAACTGTTTTTT
TRBV4-1,NA,TRBJ2-3,once,CASSQGGEGTDTQYF,TGCGCCAGCAGCCAAGGGGGGGAGGGCACAGATACGCAGTATTTT
TRBV5-1,TRBD2,TRBJ2-7,NA,CATKKTSGDYEQYF,TGCGCCACCAAAAAGACTAGCGGGGACTACGAGCAGTACTTC
TRBV30,TRBD1,TRBJ1-4,NA,CACSDRGGEKLFF,TGTGCCTGTTCGGACAGGGGAGGGGAAAAACTGTTTTTT
TRBV6-6,NA,TRBJ1-6,NA,CASSYEGGSLPLHF,TGTGCCAGCAGTTACGAGGGCGGCAGCTTACCCCTCCACTTT
TRBV28,TRBD1,TRBJ2-5,NA,CASSPGTGRQETQYF,TGTGCCAGCAGTCCCGGGACAGGTCGCCAAGAGACCCAGTACTTC
TRBV2,NA,TRBJ1-5,NA,CASSDGQPNQPQHF,TGTGCCAGCAGTGATGGACAGCCTAATCAGCCCCAGCATTTT
TRBV7-9,TRBD2,TRBJ2-2,NA,CASSLPLGLAGPHTGELFF,TGTGCCAGCAGCTTACCTTTGGGACTAGCGGGACCGCACACCGGGGAGCTGTTTTTT
TRBV6-5,NA,TRBJ2-3,NA,CASSYFGTLGDTQYF,TGTGCCAGCAGTTACTTCGGGACTCTCGGAGATACGCAGTATTTT
TRBV12-3/TRBV12-4,NA,TRBJ1-4,NA,CASSLVTPQGLFF,TGTGCCAGCAGTTTAGTGACCCCTCAGGGACTGTTTTTT
TRBV5-4,NA,TRBJ2-1,NA,CASSLWGQHNEQFF,TGTGCCAGCAGCTTGTGGGGACAACACAATGAGCAGTTCTTC
TRBV2,NA,TRBJ2-1,NA,CASSLEGRRSYNEQFF,TGTGCCAGCAGTCTTGAGGGGAGGCGAAGCTACAATGAGCAGTTCTTC
TRBV5-1,TRBD2,TRBJ2-3,NA,CASSLVGGGAGDTQYF,TGCGCCAGCAGCTTGGTTGGCGGGGGAGCTGGGGATACGCAGTATTTT
TRBV9,NA,TRBJ2-2,few,CASSVGGQTTGELFF,TGTGCCAGCAGCGTAGGTGGACAGACCACCGGGGAGCTGTTTTTT